A single sample is the source of the 29 T cell receptor beta chains below, sequenced in a study of cytomegalovirus exposure and HLA in healthy donors. The PCR was carried out with 60 Vbeta primers and 13 Jbeta primers. Some clones are missing from TCRdb's copy, which holds only in-frame ones; the method was immunoSEQ multiplex PCR. The repertoire has under 200,000 clones, about 80% of them found once; the top ten carry 1%. Sequenced material: PBMCs. The receptors stem from a woman between 45 and 60 years old in good health and CMV-seropositive.

This clone was seen only a few times. The chain has TRBV4-3 and TRBJ1-4; 8 nucleotides line up with TRBD1. This CDR3 has 15 residues. Per germline, CDR1 LGHNA and CDR2 YSLEER. V dropped 2 bases and J dropped 8; count of bases not matched to a gene: 7. CDR3: CASSQQGARGEKLFF. As DNA, the CDR3 is TGCGCCAGCAGCCAACAGGGGGCGAGAGGAGAAAAACTGTTTTTT.

This clone was counted between two and nine times. The chain uses TRBV6-6 and TRBJ2-7; TRBD2 matches at 11 bases. Germline CDR1 reads MNHNY; CDR2 reads SVGAGI (reference sequence). V lost 9 bases and J lost 3; bases outside the gene matches: 4. The CDR3 loop spans 13 amino acids. The CDR3 bases are TGTGCCAGTGAAACTAGCGGGGGCTACGAGCAGTACTTC. This encodes CASETSGGYEQYF.

CDR3 DNA: TGTGCCAGCAGTTTGACAGATTATAATTCACCCCTCCACTTT. It specifies CASSLTDYNSPLHF. V is TRBV27 and J is TRBJ1-6, with D perhaps TRBD1 (5 bases). This CDR3 is built from 14 residues. The germline V gene encodes CDR1 MNHEY and CDR2 SMNVEV (reference sequence). Trimming took off 3 bases at V and 4 bases at J, with 7 bases between the two ends.

The V gene is TRBV18, the J gene TRBJ1-5; a possible D gene is TRBD1 (6 bases). CDR1 is KGHSH, CDR2 LQKENI, per germline. The germline V and J ends were trimmed by 4 bases and 0 bases, with 13 bases remaining between them. This CDR3 is 16 amino acids long. CDR3: CASSLTGLYSNQPQHF. The CDR3 DNA reads TGTGCCAGCTCACTGACAGGACTCTATAGCAATCAGCCCCAGCATTTT.

The chain recombines TRBV9 with TRBJ1-3; D unclear. Trimming pared 3 bases from V and 3 bases from J, leaving 13 bases between. Germline lookup yields CDR1 SGDLS and CDR2 YYNGEE. The CDR3 is 15 residues long. The chain's CDR3 is CASSGGFGFGNTIYF. DNA of the CDR3: TGTGCCAGCAGCGGCGGGTTTGGTTTTGGAAACACCATATATTTT.

This clone was found once. V gene TRBV7-9 combines with J gene TRBJ2-5; D perhaps matches TRBD2 (6 bases). Germline-derived CDR1 and CDR2 are SEHNR and FQNEAQ (reference sequence). Trimming pared 3 bases from V and 2 bases from J, leaving 10 bases between. This CDR3 has 14 amino acids. The CDR3 spells CASSLRAGQETQYF. The CDR3 DNA is TGTGCCAGCAGCTTGCGCGCGGGGCAAGAGACCCAGTACTTC.

The chain couples TRBV9 to TRBJ2-7, with D perhaps TRBD2 (6 bases). CDR3 length equals 14 residues. The V and J ends lost 0 bases and 4 bases respectively, with 11 bases between them. CDR1 is SGDLS and CDR2 is YYNGEE in the germline V gene. Here the CDR3 reads CASSVEPSEYEQYF. CDR3 sequence (DNA): TGTGCCAGCAGCGTAGAACCTAGCGAGTACGAGCAGTACTTC.

The chain uses TRBV10-3 and TRBJ2-5; TRBD2 might be the D (5 bases). The V gene lost 2 bases and the J gene lost 7 bases, with 17 bases spanning the gap. CDR1 and CDR2 from the germline V gene are ENHRY and SYGVKD. The CDR3 has 15 residues. CDR3 protein: CAISEQSAEVGTQYF. In DNA, the CDR3 is TGTGCCATCAGTGAGCAATCAGCGGAGGTTGGGACCCAGTACTTC.

V and J are TRBV28 and TRBJ1-4, with D possibly TRBD1 on 6 matching bases. Germline V gene sequence: CDR1 MDHEN, CDR2 SYDVKM. Trimming took 4 bases from V and 8 from J, leaving 17 bases between them. This CDR3 has 15 residues. The CDR3 is CASSWGGGGGEKLFF. As DNA, the CDR3 is TGTGCCAGCAGTTGGGGGGGAGGGGGGGGAGAAAAACTGTTTTTT. The full variable domain, completed using reference TRBV28 and TRBJ1-4, is DVKVTQSSRYLVKRTGEKVFLECVQDMDHENMFWYRQDPGLGLRLIYFSYDVKMKEKGDIPEGYSVSREKKERFSLILESASTNQTSMYLCASSWGGGGGEKLFFGSGTQLSVL.

The V gene is TRBV27, the J gene TRBJ2-2; 12 positions agree with TRBD2. Germline V gives CDR1 MNHEY, CDR2 SMNVEV (reference sequence). With 5 bases clipped from V and 7 bases from J, the junction kept 5 bases outside the gene matches. The length of the CDR3 is 15 residues. The CDR3 DNA is TGTGCCAGCAGTCCCGGACTAGCGGGGATCGGGGAGCTGTTTTTT. Translation gives CASSPGLAGIGELFF.

The V gene is TRBV6-6, the J gene TRBJ1-2; D is unresolved. The germline V gene has CDR1 MNHNY and CDR2 SVGAGI (reference sequence). The V end was cut by 8 bases, the J end by 6 bases, with 7 bases between. The CDR3 contains 10 residues. The CDR3 DNA sequence: TGTGCCAGCGGCGCGGATGGCTACACCTTC. Its translation: CASGADGYTF.

The count of this clone is one. The rearrangement uses TRBV5-1 and TRBJ1-2; tentatively, D is TRBD1 (6 bases). This CDR3 has 13 amino acids. The ends were cut back, 4 bases at V and 2 bases at J, with 9 bases in the middle. The germline V gene encodes CDR1 SGHRS and CDR2 YFSETQ. CDR3 protein: CASSPTGNYGYTF. CDR3 DNA: TGCGCCAGCAGCCCAACAGGGAACTATGGCTACACCTTC.

This clone has just a few counts. V and J are TRBV28 and TRBJ2-7; maybe TRBD2 (6 bases). Germline CDR1 is MDHEN and CDR2 is SYDVKM. Trimming shortened V by 9 bases and J by 0 bases, and 18 bases separated the two germline ends. This CDR3 has 15 residues. CDR3 sequence: CASGGTGVVSYEQYF. The DNA for the CDR3 is TGTGCCAGTGGGGGGACCGGAGTCGTCTCCTACGAGCAGTACTTC.

V and J are TRBV6-6 and TRBJ2-5; D is possibly TRBD1 (6 bases). Per germline, CDR1 MNHNY and CDR2 SVGAGI (reference sequence). The CDR3 consists of 13 residues. The germline V and J ends were trimmed by 4 bases and 3 bases, with 9 bases remaining between them. CDR3 nucleotides: TGTGCCAGCAGTTTTGGACAGAAAGAGACCCAGTACTTC. It encodes CASSFGQKETQYF.

The chain joins TRBV29-1 to TRBJ2-3, with TRBD2 matching 10 bases. This CDR3 has 15 residues. The germline CDR1 and CDR2 sequences are SQVTM and ANQGSEA. Trimming took 6 bases from V and 6 from J; bases not matched to a gene: 12. The CDR3 DNA sequence: TGCAGCGTATCCCCGAGCGGGAGGGCCTATGATACGCAGTATTTT. This gives the protein CSVSPSGRAYDTQYF.

This clone was observed a single time. The chain has TRBV5-1 and TRBJ2-7, with 7 positions matching TRBD2. J lost 3 bases, V lost 0 bases, and 0 bases had no gene match. CDR3 length equals 13 residues. CDR1 is SGHRS, CDR2 YFSETQ, per germline. CDR3 DNA: TGCGCCAGCAGCTTGGGGGACTACTACGAGCAGTACTTC. Amino acids: CASSLGDYYEQYF.

The V and J genes are TRBV6-6 and TRBJ2-7; 11 positions match TRBD1. Per germline, CDR1 MNHNY and CDR2 SVGAGI (reference sequence). This CDR3 comprises 15 residues. J gave up 2 bases and V 6 bases, and 6 bases lay outside the gene matches. DNA for the CDR3: TGTGCCAGCAGCCTAAAGGACAGGGGGCCCTACGAGCAGTACTTC. Translation: CASSLKDRGPYEQYF.

The chain combines TRBV9 with TRBJ2-3; D call uncertain. V lost 1 base and J 5 bases, leaving 14 bases between the germline ends. The CDR3 sequence is 15 residues long. Germline-derived CDR1 and CDR2 are SGDLS and YYNGEE. The CDR3 sequence is CASSVWSSSGDTQYF. The CDR3 DNA sequence: TGTGCCAGCAGCGTATGGTCGAGTTCTGGAGATACGCAGTATTTT.

This chain links TRBV6-1 with TRBJ2-7, with D perhaps TRBD1 (5 bases). CDR3 size: 14 residues. The V and J ends lost 5 bases and 9 bases respectively, with 20 bases between them. The V gene's germline CDR1 is MNHNS and CDR2 SASEGT. The CDR3 loop is CASSNLWAAQGQYF. The CDR3 DNA follows: TGTGCCAGCAGTAATCTCTGGGCGGCGCAGGGGCAGTACTTC.

This chain joins TRBV2 and TRBJ1-2; TRBD1 aligns across 9 bases. The ends lost 8 bases at V and 8 bases at J; junction bases unmatched: 6. The CDR3 runs to 12 residues. In germline, CDR1 is SNHLY, CDR2 FYNNEI. This CDR3 is CASSRDREGYTF. The CDR3 nucleotides read TGTGCCAGCTCCCGGGACAGGGAAGGCTACACCTTC.

The genes are TRBV29-1 and TRBJ2-7; a possible D gene is TRBD2 (7 bases). Germline V gene data show CDR1 as SQVTM and CDR2 as ANQGSEA. The CDR3 length is 14 residues. Trimming left V 5 bases short and J 2 bases short, with 16 bases between. CDR3 protein: CSVKIRGGTYEQYF. CDR3 in DNA: TGCAGCGTTAAAATAAGGGGGGGAACCTACGAGCAGTACTTC.

This clone was seen a handful of times. The chain carries TRBV7-2 and TRBJ1-1; D is uncertain. Germline CDR1 SGHTA, CDR2 FQGNSA. The CDR3 is made up of 12 amino acids. Trimming removed 2 bases at V and 4 bases at J, with 5 bases between. The CDR3 DNA follows: TGTGCCAGCAGCTTACAATTCACTGAAGCTTTCTTT. Translating it yields CASSLQFTEAFF.

This clone was counted a single time. The chain carries TRBV18 and TRBJ2-1; 11 bases are a match to TRBD2. Germline V gene lookup returns CDR1 KGHSH and CDR2 LQKENI. This CDR3 region has 15 residues. V was clipped by 6 bases and J by 6 bases; unmatched bases: 7. In nucleotides, the CDR3 is TGTGCCAGCTCCAGACTAGCGGGACCTTTCAATGAGCAGTTCTTC. Encoded protein: CASSRLAGPFNEQFF.

This sequence joins TRBV6-5 and TRBJ2-4; 7 nucleotides match TRBD1. The germline V gene has CDR1 MNHEY and CDR2 SVGAGI. V trimming: 4 bases; J trimming: 0 bases; junction bases outside the gene matches: 6. The CDR3 has 16 residues. This chain's CDR3 is CASSSTGTVAKNIQYF. The CDR3 DNA sequence: TGTGCCAGCAGTTCCACCGGGACAGTAGCCAAAAACATTCAGTACTTC.

Remarks on this clone: At one of its ends the junction is not consistent with the germline gene, which may arise from a read error. V usage is TRBV7-7 and J usage is TRBJ2-1; possibly TRBD1 for D (6 bases). Germline V gene sequence: CDR1 SSHAT, CDR2 FNYEAQ (reference sequence). The CDR3 extends over 15 amino acids. The CDR3 here is CASSLGTGMGNEQFF. For the CDR3, the DNA is TGTGCTAGCAGCTTAGGAACAGGGATGGGCAATGAGCAGTTCTTC.

This chain links TRBV2 with TRBJ2-1; TRBD2 matches 7 bases. The CDR3 is 15 amino acids. Germline lookup yields CDR1 SNHLY and CDR2 FYNNEI. The trim removed 2 bases at V and 3 bases at J, leaving 4 bases unmatched. This CDR3 is CASSELTSDYNEQFF. CDR3 sequence (DNA): TGTGCCAGCAGTGAACTAACTAGCGACTACAATGAGCAGTTCTTC.

The chain couples TRBV6-5 to TRBJ1-1; TRBD1 matches 9 bases. Germline V gene lookup returns CDR1 MNHEY and CDR2 SVGAGI. After removal of 6 bases from V and 6 bases from J, the junction contained 5 bases not matched to a gene. The CDR3 extends over 13 amino acids. CDR3 in amino acids: CASRDTGGPEAFF. CDR3 sequence (DNA): TGTGCCAGCAGGGATACAGGGGGCCCTGAAGCTTTCTTT.

This chain uses TRBV6-1 with TRBJ2-3; 8 bases agree with TRBD1. The J segment lost 6 bases and the V segment lost 11 bases, leaving 25 bases of the junction unmatched. Germline CDR1 and CDR2: MNHNS and SASEGT. The CDR3 has 18 amino acids. The CDR3 spells CAYSEGTGRAVIRDTQYF. CDR3 in DNA: TGTGCCTATAGTGAAGGGACAGGACGGGCAGTAATAAGGGATACGCAGTATTTT.

The chain couples TRBV7-2 to TRBJ2-5; 8 bases align to TRBD2. After removal of 4 bases from V and 6 bases from J, the junction contained 13 bases not matched to a gene. The CDR3 covers 16 residues. Germline V gene sequence: CDR1 SGHTA, CDR2 FQGNSA. In DNA, the CDR3 is TGTGCCAGCAGCTCCGAGAGGGTAGCGGGGTTGAAGACCCAGTACTTC. It specifies CASSSERVAGLKTQYF.